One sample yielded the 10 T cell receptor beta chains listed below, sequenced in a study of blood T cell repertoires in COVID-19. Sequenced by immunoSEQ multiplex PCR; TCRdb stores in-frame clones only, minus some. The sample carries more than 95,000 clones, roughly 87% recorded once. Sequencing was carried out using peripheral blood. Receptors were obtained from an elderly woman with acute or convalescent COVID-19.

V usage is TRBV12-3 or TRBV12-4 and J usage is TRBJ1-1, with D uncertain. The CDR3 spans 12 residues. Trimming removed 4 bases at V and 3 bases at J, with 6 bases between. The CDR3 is CASSSIYTEAFF. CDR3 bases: TGTGCCAGCAGTTCTATTTACACTGAAGCTTTCTTT.

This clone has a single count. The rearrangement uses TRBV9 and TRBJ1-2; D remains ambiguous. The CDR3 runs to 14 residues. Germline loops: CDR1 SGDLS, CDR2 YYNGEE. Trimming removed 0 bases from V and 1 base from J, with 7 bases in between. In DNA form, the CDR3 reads TGTGCCAGCAGCGTAGCCAGGCATAACTATGGCTACACCTTC. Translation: CASSVARHNYGYTF.

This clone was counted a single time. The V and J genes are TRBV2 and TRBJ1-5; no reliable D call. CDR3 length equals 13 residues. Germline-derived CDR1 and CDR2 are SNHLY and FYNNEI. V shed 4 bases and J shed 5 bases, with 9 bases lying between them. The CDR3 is CASSATGDQPQHF. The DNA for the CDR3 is TGTGCCAGCAGTGCGACGGGAGATCAGCCCCAGCATTTT.

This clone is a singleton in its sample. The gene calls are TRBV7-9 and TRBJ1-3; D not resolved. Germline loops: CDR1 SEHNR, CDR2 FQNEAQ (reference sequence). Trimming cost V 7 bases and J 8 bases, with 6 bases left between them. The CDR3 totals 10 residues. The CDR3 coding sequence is TGTGCCAGCACCCGGGACACCATATATTTT. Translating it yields CASTRDTIYF.

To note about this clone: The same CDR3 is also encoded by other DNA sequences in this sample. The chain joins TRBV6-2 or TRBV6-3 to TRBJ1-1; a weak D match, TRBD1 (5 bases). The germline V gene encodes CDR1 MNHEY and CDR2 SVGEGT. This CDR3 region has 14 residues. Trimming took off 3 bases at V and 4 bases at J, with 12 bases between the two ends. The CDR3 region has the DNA TGTGCCAGCAGTTATGTTGGGGGGGGCACTGAAGCTTTCTTT. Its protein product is CASSYVGGGTEAFF.

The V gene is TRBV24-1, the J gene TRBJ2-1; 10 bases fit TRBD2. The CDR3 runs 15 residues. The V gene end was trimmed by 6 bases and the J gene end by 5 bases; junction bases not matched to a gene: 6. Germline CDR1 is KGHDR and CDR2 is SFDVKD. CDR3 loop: CATSSSGGGNNEQFF. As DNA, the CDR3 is TGTGCCACCAGTTCCAGCGGGGGGGGAAACAATGAGCAGTTCTTC.

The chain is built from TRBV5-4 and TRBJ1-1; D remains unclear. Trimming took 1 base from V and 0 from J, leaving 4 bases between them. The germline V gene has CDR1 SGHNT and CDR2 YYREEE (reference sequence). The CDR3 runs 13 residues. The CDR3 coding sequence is TGTGCCAGCAGCTTGCGTATGAACACTGAAGCTTTCTTT. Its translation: CASSLRMNTEAFF.

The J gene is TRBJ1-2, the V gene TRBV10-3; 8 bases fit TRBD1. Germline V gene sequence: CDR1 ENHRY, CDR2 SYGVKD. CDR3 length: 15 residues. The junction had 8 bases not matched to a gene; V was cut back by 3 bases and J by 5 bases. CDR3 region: CAISDPTGVGYGYTF. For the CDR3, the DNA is TGTGCCATCAGTGACCCGACAGGGGTGGGGTATGGCTACACCTTC.

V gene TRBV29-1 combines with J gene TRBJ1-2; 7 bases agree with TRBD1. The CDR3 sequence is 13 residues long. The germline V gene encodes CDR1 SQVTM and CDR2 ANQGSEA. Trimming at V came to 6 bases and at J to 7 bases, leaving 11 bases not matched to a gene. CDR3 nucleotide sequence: TGCAGCGTAGCCCAGGGGGTGCTCGGTGGCTACACCTTC. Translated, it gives CSVAQGVLGGYTF.

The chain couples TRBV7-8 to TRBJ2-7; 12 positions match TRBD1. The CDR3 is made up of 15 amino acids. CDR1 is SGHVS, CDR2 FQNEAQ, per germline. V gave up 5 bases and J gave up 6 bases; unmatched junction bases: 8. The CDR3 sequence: CASSTGTGGRVEQYF. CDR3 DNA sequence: TGTGCCAGCAGCACCGGGACAGGGGGCCGGGTCGAGCAGTACTTC.